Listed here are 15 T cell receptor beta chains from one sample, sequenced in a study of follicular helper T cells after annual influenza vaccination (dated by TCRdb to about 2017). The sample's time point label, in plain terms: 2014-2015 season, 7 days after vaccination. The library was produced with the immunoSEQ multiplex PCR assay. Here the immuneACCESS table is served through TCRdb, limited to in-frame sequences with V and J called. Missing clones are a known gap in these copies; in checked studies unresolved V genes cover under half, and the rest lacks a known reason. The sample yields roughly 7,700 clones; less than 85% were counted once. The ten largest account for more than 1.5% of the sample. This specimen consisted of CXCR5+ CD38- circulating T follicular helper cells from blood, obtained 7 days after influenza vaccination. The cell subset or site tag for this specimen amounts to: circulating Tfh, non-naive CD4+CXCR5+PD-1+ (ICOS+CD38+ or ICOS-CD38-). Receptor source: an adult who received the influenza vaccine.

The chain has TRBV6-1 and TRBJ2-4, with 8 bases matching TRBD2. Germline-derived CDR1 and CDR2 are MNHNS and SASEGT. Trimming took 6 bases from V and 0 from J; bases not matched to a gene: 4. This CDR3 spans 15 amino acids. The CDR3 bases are TGTGCCAGCAGCGCGGGGGGATTAGCCAAAAACATTCAGTACTTC. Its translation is CASSAGGLAKNIQYF.

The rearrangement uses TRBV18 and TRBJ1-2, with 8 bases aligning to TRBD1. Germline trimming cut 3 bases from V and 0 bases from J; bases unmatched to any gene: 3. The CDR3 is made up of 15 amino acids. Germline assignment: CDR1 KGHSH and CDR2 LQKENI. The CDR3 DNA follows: TGTGCCAGCTCACCGGACAGGGAAGCTAACTATGGCTACACCTTC. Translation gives CASSPDREANYGYTF.

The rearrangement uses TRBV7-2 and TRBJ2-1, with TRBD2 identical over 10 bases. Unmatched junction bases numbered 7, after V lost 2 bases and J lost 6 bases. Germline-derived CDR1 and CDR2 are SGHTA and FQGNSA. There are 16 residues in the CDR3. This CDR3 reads CASSLSPTSGRNEQFF. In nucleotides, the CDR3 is TGTGCCAGCAGCTTAAGTCCGACTAGCGGGCGCAATGAGCAGTTCTTC.

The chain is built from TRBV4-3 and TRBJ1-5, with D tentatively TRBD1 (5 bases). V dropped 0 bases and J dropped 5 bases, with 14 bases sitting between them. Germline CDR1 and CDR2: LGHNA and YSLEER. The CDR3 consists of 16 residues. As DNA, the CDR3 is TGCGCCAGCAGCCAAGATTGGGGGAGACCCGATCAGCCCCAGCATTTT. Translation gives CASSQDWGRPDQPQHF.

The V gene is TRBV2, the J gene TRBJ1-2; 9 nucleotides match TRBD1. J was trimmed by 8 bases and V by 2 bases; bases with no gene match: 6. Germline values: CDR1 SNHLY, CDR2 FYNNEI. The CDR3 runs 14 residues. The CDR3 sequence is CASSENDRGSGYTF. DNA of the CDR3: TGTGCCAGCAGTGAAAATGACAGGGGGAGCGGCTACACCTTC.

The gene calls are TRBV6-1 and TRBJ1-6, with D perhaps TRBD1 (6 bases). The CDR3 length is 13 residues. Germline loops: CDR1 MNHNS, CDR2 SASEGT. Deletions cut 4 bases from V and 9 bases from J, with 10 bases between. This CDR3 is CASSAGVGSPLHF. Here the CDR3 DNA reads TGTGCCAGCAGTGCAGGGGTGGGTTCACCCCTCCACTTT.

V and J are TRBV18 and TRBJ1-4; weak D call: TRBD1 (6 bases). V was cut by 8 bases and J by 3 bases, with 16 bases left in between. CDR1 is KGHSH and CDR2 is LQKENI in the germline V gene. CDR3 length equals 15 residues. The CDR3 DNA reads TGTGCCAGCAGGGACCAGGGGATCGCTAATGAAAAACTGTTTTTT. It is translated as CASRDQGIANEKLFF.

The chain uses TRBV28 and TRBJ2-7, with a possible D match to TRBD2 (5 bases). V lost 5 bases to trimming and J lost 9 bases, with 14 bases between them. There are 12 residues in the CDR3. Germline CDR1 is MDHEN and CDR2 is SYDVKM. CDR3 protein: CASSPGTRGQYF. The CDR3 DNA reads TGTGCCAGCAGTCCGGGAACTCGAGGGCAGTACTTC.

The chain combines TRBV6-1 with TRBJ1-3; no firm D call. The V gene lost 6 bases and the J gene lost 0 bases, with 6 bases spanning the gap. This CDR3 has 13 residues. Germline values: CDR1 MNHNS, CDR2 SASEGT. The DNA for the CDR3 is TGTGCCAGCAGAGGAAGCTCTGGAAACACCATATATTTT. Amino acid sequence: CASRGSSGNTIYF.

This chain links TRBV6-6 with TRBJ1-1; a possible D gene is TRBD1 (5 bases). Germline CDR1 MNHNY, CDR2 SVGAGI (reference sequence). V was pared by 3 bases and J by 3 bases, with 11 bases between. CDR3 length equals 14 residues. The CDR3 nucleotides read TGTGCCAGCAGTTATCAGGGAGGTCACACTGAAGCTTTCTTT. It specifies CASSYQGGHTEAFF.

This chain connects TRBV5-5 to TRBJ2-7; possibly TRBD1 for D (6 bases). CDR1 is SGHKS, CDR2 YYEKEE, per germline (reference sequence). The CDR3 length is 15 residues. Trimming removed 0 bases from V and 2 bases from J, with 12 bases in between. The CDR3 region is CASSLVGTRAYEQYF. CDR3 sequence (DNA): TGTGCCAGCAGCTTGGTGGGGACACGGGCCTACGAGCAGTACTTC.

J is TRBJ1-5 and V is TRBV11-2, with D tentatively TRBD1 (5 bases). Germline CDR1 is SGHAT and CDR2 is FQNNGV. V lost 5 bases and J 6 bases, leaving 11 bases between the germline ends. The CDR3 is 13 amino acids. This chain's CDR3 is CASSSDSGQPQHF. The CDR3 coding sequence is TGTGCCAGCAGCAGCGACAGCGGTCAGCCCCAGCATTTT.

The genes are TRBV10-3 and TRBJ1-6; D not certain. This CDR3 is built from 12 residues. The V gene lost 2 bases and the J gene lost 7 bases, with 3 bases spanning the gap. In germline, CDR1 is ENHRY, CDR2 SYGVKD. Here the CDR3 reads CAISEPNSPLHF. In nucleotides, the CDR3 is TGTGCCATCAGTGAGCCCAATTCACCCCTCCACTTT.

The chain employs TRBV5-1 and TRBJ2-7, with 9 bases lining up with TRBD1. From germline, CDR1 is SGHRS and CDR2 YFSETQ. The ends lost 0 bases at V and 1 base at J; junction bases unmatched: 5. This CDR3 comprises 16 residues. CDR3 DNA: TGCGCCAGCAGCTTGGCCATGGGACAGGGTTCCTACGAGCAGTACTTC. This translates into CASSLAMGQGSYEQYF.

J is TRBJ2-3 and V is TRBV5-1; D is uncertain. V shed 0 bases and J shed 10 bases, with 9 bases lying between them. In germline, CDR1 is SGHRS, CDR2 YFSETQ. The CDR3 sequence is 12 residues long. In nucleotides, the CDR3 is TGCGCCAGCAGCTTGGAACGTCAAGCGCAGTATTTT. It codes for CASSLERQAQYF. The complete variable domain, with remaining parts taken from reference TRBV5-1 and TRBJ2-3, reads KAGVTQTPRYLIKTRGQQVTLSCSPISGHRSVSWYQQTPGQGLQFLFEYFSETQRNKGNFPGRFSGRQFSNSRSEMNVSTLELGDSALYLCASSLERQAQYFGPGTRLTVL.